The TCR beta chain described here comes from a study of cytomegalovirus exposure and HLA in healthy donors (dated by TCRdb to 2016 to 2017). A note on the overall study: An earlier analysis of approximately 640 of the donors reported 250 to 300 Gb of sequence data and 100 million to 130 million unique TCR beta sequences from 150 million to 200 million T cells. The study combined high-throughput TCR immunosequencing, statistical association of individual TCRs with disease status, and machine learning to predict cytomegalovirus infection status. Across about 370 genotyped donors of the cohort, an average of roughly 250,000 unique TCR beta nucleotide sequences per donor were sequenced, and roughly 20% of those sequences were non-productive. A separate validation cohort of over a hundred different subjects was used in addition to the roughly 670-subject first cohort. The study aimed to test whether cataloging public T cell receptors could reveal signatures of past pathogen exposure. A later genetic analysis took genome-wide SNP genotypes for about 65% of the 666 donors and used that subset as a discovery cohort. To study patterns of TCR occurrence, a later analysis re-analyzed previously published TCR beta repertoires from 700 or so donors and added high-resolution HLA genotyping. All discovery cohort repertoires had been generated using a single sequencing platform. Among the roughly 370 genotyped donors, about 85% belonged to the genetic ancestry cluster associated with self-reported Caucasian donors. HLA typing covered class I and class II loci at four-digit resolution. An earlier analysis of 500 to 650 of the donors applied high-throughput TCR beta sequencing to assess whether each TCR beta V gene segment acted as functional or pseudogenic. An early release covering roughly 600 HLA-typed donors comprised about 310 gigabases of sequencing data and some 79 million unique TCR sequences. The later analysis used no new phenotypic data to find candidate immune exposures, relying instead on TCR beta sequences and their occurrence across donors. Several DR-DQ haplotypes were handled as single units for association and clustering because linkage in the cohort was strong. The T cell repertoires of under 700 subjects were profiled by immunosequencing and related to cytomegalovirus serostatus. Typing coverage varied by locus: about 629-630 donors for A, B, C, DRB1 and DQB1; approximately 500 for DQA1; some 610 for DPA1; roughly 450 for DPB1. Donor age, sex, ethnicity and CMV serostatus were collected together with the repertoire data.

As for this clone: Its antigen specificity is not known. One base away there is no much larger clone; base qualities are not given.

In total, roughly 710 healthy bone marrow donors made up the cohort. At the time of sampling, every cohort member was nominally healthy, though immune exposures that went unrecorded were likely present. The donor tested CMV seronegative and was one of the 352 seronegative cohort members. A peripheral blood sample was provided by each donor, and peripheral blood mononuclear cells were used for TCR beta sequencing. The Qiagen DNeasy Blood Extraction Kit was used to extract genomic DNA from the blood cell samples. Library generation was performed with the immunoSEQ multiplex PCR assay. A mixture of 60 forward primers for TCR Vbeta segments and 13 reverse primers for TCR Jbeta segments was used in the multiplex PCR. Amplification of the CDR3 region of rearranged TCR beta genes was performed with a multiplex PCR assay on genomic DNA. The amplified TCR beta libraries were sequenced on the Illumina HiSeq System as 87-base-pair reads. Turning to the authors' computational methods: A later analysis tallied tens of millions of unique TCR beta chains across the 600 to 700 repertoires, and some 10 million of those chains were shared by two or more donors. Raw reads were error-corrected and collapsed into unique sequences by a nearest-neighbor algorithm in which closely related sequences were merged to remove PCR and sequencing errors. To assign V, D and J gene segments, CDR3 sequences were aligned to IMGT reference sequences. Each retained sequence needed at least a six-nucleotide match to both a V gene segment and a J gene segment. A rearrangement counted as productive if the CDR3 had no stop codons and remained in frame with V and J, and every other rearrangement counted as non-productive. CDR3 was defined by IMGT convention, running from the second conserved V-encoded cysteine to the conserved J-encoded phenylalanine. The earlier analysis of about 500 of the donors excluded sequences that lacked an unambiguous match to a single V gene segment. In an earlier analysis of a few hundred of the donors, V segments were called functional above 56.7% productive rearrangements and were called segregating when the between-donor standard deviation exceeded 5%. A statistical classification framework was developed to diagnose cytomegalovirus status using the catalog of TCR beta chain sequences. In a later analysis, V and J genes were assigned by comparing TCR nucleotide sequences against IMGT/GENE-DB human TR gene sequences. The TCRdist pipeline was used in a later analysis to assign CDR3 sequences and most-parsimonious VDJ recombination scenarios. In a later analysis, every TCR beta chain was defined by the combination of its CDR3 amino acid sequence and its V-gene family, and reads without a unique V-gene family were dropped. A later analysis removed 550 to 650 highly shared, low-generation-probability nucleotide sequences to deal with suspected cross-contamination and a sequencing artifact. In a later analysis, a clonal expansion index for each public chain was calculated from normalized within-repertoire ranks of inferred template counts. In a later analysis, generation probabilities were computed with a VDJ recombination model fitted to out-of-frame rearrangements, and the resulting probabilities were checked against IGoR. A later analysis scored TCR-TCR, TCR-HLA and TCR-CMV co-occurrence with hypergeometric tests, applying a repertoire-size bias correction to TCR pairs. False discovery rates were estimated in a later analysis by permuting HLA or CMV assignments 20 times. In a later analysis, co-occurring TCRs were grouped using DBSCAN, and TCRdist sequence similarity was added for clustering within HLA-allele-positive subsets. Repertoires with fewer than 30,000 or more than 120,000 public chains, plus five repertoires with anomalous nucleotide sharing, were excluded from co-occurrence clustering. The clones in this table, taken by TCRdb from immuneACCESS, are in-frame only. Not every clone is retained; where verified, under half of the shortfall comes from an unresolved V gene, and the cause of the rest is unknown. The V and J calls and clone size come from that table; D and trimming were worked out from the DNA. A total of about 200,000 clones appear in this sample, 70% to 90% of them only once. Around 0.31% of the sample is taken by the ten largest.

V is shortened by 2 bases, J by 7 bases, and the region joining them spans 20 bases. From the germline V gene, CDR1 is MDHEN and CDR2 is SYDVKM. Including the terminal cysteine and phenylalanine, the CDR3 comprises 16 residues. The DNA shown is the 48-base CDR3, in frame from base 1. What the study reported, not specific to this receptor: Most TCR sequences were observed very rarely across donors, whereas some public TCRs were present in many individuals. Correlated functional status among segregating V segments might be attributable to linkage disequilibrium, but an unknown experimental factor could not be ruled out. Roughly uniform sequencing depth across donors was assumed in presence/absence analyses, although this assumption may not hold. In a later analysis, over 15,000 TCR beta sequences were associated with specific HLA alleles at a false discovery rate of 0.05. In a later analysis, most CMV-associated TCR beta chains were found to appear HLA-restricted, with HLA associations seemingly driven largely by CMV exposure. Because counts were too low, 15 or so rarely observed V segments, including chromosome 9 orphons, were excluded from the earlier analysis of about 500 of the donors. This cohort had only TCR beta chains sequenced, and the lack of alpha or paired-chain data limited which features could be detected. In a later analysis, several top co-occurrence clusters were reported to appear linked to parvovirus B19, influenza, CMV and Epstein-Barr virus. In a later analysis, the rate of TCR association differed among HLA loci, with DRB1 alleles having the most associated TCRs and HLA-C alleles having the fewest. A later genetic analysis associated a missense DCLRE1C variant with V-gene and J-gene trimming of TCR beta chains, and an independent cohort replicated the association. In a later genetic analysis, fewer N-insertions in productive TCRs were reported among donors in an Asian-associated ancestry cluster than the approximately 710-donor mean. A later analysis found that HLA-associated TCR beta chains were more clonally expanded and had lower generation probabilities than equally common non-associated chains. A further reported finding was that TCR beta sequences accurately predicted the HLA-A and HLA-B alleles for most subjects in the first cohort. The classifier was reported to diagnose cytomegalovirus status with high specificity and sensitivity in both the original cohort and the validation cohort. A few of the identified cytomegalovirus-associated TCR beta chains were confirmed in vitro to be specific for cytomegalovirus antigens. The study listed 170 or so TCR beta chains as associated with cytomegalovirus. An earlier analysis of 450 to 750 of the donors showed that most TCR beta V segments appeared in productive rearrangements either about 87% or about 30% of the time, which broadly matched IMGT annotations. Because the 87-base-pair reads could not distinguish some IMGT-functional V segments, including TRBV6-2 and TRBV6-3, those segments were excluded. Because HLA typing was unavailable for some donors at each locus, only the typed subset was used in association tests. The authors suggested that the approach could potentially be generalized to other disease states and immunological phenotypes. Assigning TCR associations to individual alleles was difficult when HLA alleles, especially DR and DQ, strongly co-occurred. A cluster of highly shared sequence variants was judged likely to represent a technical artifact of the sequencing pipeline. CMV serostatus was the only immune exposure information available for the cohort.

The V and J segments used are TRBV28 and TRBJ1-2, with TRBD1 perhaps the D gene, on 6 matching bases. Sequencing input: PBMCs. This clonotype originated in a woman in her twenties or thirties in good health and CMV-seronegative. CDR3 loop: CASSLDYRAGEGGYTF. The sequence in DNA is TGTGCCAGCAGTTTAGACTATAGGGCAGGGGAGGGTGGCTACACCTTC.